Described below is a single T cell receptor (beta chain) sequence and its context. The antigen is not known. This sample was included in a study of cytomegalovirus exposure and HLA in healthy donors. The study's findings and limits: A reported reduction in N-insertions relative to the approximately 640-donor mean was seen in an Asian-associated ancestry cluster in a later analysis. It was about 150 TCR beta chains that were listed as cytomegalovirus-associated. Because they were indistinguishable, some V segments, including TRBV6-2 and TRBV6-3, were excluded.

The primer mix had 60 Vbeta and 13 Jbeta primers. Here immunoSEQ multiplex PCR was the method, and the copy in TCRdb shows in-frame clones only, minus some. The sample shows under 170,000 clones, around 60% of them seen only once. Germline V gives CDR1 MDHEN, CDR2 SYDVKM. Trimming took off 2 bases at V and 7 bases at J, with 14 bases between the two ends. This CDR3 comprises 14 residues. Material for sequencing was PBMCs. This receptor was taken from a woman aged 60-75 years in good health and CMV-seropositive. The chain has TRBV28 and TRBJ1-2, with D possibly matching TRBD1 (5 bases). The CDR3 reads CASSLIRQGSGYTF. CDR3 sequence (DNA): TGTGCCAGCAGTTTAATTAGGCAGGGTTCTGGCTACACCTTC.